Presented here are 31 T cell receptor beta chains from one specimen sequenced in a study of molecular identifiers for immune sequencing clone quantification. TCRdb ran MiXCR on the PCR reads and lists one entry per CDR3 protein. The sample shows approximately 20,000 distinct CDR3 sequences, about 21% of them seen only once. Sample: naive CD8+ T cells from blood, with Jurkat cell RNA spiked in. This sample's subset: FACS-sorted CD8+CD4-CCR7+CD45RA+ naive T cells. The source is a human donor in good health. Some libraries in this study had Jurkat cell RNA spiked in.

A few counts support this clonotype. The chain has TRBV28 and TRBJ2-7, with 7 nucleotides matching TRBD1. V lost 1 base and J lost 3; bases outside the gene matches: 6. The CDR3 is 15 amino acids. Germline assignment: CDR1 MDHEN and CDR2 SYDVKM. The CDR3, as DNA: TGTGCCAGCAGTTTATTACAGGACAGGCACTACGAGCAGTACTTC. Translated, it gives CASSLLQDRHYEQYF.

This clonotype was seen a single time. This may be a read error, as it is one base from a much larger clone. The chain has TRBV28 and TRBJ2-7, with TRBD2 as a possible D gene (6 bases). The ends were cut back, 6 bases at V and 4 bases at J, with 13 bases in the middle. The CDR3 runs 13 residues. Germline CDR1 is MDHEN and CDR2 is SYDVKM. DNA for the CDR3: TGTGCCAGCAGGCGCAAAGGGACTTACGAGCAGTACTTC. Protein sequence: CASRRKGTYEQYF.

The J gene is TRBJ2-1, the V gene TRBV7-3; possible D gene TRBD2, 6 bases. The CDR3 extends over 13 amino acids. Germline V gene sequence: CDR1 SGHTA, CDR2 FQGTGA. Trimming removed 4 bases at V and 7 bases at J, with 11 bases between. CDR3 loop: CASSSPGRNEQFF. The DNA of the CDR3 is TGTGCCAGCAGCTCTCCGGGGAGGAATGAGCAGTTCTTC.

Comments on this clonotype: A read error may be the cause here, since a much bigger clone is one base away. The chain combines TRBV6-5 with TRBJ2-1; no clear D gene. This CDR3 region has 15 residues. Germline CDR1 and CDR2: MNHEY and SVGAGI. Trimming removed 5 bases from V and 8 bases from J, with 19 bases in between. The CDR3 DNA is TGTGCCAGCAGTAAGCCACCTGACTTTTACGATGAGCAGTTCTTC. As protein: CASSKPPDFYDEQFF.

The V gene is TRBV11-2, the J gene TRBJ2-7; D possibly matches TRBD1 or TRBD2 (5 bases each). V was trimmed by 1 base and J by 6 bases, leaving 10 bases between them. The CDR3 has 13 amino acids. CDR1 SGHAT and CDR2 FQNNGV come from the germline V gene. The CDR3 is CASSLVGTAEQYF. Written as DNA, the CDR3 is TGTGCCAGCAGCTTAGTTGGGACCGCCGAGCAGTACTTC. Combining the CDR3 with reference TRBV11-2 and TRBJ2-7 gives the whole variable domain EAGVAQSPRYKIIEKRQSVAFWCNPISGHATLYWYQQILGQGPKLLIQFQNNGVVDDSQLPKDRFSAERLKGVDSTLKIQPAKLEDSAVYLCASSLVGTAEQYFGPGTRLTVT.

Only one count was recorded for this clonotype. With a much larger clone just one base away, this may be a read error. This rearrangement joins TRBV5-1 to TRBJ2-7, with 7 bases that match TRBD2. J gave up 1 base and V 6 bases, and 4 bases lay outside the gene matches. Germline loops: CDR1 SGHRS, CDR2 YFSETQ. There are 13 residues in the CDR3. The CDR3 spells CASKSRGSYEQYF. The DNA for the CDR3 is TGCGCCAGCAAGTCGCGGGGGTCCTACGAGCAGTACTTC.

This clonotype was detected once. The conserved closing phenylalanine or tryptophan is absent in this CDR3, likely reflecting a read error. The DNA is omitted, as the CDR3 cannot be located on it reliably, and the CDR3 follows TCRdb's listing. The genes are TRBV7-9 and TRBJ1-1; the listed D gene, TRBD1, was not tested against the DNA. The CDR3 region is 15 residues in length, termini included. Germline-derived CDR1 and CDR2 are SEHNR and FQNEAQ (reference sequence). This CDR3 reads CASSSPGQGRTEVFL.

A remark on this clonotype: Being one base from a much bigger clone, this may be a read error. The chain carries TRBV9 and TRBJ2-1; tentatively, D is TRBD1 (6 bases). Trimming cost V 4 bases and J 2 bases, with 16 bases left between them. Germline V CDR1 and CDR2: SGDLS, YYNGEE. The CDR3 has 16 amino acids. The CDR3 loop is CASSTHWDTAYNEQFF. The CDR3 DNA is TGTGCCAGCAGCACCCACTGGGACACAGCCTACAATGAGCAGTTCTTC. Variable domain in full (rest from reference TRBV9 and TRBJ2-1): DSGVTQTPKHLITATGQRVTLRCSPRSGDLSVYWYQQSLDQGLQFLIQYYNGEERAKGNILERFSAQQFPDLHSELNLSSLELGDSALYFCASSTHWDTAYNEQFFGPGTRLTVL.

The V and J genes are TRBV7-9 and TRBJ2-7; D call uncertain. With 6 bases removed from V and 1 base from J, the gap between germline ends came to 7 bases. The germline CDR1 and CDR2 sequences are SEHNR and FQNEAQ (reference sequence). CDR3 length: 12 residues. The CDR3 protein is CASRYGSYEQYF. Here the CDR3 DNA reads TGTGCCAGCAGGTATGGTTCCTACGAGCAGTACTTC.

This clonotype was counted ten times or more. CDR3 in DNA: TGTGCCAGCAGCTTGTGGCAGGGGACCTACAATGAGCAGTTCTTC. Translated, it gives CASSLWQGTYNEQFF. The chain employs TRBV5-5 and TRBJ2-1; possibly TRBD1 for D (6 bases). CDR1 and CDR2 (germline): SGHKS, YYEKEE (reference sequence). The CDR3 length is 15 residues. Trimming removed 1 base at V and 2 bases at J, with 10 bases between.

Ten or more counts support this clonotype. CDR3 in DNA: TGTGCCAGCGGAGACAGCTACAATGAGCAGTTCTTC. Protein sequence: CASGDSYNEQFF. This chain connects TRBV6-2 or TRBV6-3 to TRBJ2-1; D may be TRBD1 (5 bases). Trimming left V 8 bases short and J 3 bases short, with 8 bases between. Germline CDR1 reads MNHEY; CDR2 reads SVGEGT. CDR3 length: 12 amino acids.

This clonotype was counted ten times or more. Written as DNA, the CDR3 is TGCGCCAGCAGCCCAACCGGGGCTGACTATGGCTACACCTTC. This encodes CASSPTGADYGYTF. This chain uses TRBV5-1 with TRBJ1-2; a weak D match, TRBD1 (5 bases). The CDR3 is 14 amino acids. Per germline, CDR1 SGHRS and CDR2 YFSETQ. V lost 4 bases to trimming and J lost 3 bases, with 13 bases between them.

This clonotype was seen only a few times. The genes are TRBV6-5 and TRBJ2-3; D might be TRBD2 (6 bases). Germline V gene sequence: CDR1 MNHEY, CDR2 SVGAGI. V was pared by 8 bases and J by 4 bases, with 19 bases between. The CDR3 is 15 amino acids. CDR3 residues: CASSKTRYASDTQYF. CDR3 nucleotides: TGTGCCAGCTCCAAGACTAGATACGCCTCAGATACGCAGTATTTT.

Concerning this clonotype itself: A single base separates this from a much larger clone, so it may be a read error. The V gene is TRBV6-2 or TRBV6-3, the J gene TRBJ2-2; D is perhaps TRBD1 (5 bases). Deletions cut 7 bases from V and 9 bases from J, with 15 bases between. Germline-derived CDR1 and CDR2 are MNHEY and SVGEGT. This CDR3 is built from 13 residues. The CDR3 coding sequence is TGTGCCAGCAAAGACAGATTAGTCAGGGAGCTGTTTTTT. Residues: CASKDRLVRELFF.

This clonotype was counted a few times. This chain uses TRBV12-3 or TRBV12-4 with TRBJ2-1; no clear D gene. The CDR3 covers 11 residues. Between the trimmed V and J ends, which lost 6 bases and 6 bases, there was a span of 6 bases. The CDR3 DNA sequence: TGTGCCAGCAGCCCATCCAATGAGCAGTTCTTC. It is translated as CASSPSNEQFF.

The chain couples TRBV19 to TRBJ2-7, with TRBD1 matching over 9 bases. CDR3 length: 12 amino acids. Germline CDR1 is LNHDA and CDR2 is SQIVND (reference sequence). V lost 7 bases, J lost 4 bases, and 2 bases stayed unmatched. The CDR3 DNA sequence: TGTGCCAGTAAACAGGGGGCTTACGAGCAGTACTTC. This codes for CASKQGAYEQYF.

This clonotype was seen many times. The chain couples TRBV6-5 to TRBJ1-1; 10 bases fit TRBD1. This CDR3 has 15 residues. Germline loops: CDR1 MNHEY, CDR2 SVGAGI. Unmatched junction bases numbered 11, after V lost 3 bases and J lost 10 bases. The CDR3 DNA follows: TGTGCCAGCAGTTATCGTCTCTATGGGACAGGGGCAGCTTTCTTT. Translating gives CASSYRLYGTGAAFF.

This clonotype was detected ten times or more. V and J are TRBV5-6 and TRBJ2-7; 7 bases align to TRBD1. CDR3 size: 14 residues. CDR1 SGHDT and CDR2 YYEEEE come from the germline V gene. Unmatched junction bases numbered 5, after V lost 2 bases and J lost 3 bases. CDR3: CASSLGQADYEQYF. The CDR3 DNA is TGTGCCAGCAGCTTAGGACAGGCAGACTACGAGCAGTACTTC.

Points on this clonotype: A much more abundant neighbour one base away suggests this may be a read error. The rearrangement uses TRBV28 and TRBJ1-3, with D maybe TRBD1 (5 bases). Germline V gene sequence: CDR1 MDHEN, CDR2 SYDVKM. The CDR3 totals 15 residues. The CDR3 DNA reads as TGTGCCAGCAGTTTCCAAGGGGCGCCTGGAGACACCATATATTTT. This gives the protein CASSFQGAPGDTIYF.

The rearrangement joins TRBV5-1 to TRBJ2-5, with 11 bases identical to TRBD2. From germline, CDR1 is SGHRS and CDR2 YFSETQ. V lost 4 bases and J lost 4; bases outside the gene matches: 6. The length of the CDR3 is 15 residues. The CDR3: CASSKTGTSGETQYF. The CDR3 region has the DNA TGCGCCAGCAGCAAAACCGGGACTAGCGGAGAGACCCAGTACTTC.

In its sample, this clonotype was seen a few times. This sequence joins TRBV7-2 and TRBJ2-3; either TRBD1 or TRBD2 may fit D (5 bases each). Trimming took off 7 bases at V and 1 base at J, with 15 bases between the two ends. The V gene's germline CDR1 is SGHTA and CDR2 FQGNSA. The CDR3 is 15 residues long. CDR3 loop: CASTRRGEGTDTQYF. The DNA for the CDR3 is TGTGCCAGCACCCGAAGGGGAGAAGGCACAGATACGCAGTATTTT.

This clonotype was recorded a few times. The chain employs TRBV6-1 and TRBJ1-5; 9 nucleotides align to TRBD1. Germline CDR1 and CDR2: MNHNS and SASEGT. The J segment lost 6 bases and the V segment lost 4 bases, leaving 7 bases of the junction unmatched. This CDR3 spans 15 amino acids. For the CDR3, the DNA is TGTGCCAGCAGTGGGACACAGGGGGCTGGTCAGCCCCAGCATTTT. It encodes CASSGTQGAGQPQHF.

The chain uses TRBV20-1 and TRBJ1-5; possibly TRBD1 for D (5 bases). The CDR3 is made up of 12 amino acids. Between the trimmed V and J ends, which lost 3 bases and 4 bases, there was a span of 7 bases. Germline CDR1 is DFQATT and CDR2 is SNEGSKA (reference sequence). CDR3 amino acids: CSASQGNQPQHF. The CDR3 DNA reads TGCAGTGCTAGTCAGGGTAATCAGCCCCAGCATTTT.

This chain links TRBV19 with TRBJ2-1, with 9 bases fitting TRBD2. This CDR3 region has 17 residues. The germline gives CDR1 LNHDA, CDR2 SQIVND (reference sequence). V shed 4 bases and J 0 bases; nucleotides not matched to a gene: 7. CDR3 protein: CASSSTSGPLSYNEQFF. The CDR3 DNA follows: TGTGCCAGTAGTAGCACTAGCGGGCCGCTCTCCTACAATGAGCAGTTCTTC.

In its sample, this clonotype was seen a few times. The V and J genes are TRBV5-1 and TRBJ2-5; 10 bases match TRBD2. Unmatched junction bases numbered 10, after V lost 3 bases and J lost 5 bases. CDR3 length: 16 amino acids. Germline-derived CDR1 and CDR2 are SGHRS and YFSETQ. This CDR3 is CASSSPGLAGVETQYF. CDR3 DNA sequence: TGCGCCAGCAGCTCGCCAGGGCTAGCGGGAGTGGAGACCCAGTACTTC.

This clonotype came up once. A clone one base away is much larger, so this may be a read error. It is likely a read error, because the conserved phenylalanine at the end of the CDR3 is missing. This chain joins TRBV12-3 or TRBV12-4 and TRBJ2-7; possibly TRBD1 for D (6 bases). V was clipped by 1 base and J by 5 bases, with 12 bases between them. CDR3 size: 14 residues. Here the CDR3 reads CASSLDRAFHEQYI. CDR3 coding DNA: TGTGCCAGCAGTTTAGACAGGGCGTTTCACGAGCAGTACATC.

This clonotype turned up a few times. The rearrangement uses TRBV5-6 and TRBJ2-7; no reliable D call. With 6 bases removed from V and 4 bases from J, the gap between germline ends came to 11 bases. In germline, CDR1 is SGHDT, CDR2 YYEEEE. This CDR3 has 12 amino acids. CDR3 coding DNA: TGTGCCAGCACCGCGCTCGGGTACGAGCAGTACTTC. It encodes CASTALGYEQYF.

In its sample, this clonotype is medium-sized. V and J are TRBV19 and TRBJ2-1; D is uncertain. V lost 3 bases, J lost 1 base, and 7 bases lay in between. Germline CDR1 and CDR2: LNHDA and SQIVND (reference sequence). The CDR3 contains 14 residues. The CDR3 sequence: CASSISDSYNEQFF. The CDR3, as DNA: TGTGCCAGTAGTATCTCAGATTCCTACAATGAGCAGTTCTTC.

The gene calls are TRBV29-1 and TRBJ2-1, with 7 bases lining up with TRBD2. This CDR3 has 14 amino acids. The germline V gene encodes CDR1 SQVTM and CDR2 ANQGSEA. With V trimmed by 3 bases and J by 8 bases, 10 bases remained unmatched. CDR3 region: CSVEDRTRHDEQFF. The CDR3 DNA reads TGCAGCGTTGAGGATCGGACTAGGCACGATGAGCAGTTCTTC.

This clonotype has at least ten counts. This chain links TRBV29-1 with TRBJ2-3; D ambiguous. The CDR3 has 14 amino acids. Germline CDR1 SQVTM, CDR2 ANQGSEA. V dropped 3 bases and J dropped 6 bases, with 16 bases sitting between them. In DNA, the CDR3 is TGCAGCGTTGATCCACCACCTTCGGCGGATACGCAGTATTTT. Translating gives CSVDPPPSADTQYF.

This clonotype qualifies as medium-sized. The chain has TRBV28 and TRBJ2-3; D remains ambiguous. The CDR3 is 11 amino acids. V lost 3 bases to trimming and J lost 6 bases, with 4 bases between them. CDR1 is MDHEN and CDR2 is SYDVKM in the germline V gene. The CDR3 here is CASSFGDTQYF. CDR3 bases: TGTGCCAGCAGTTTTGGGGATACGCAGTATTTT.